These 25 T cell receptor beta chains were all obtained from the same sample, sequenced in a study of identical twins. Each CDR3 protein gets one entry after TCRdb re-called the 5' RACE reads with MiXCR. The table lists 200,000 to 300,000 distinct CDR3 sequences, 5.5% to 7% of them singletons. The data were also submitted as part of a second study, on yellow fever vaccine responses in identical twins.

The sample consisted of memory (CD45RO+) T cells sorted from blood. The receptors were sampled from a woman aged 18-29 years in good health.

This chain links TRBV20-1 with TRBJ2-1; TRBD2 matches 8 bases. The V gene end was trimmed by 0 bases and the J gene end by 7 bases; junction bases not matched to a gene: 14. The CDR3 consists of 17 residues. Germline CDR1 and CDR2: DFQATT and SNEGSKA (reference sequence). This CDR3 is CSARDRTAGAPWNEQFF. The DNA of the CDR3 is TGCAGTGCTAGAGATCGAACAGCGGGGGCCCCCTGGAATGAGCAGTTCTTC.

This clonotype was seen many times. CDR3 sequence: CASRRDNTGELFF. The CDR3 DNA reads as TGTGCCAGCAGACGGGACAACACCGGGGAGCTGTTTTTT. The rearrangement links TRBV6-1 to TRBJ2-2; D may match TRBD1 or TRBD2 (5 bases each). This CDR3 has 13 amino acids. V shed 6 bases and J shed 2 bases, with 7 bases lying between them. Per the germline V gene, CDR1 is MNHNS and CDR2 is SASEGT.

The chain employs TRBV3-1 and TRBJ2-3, with D hard to call. CDR1 is LGHDT and CDR2 is YNNKEL in the germline V gene (reference sequence). This CDR3 region has 14 residues. V shed 5 bases and J shed 2 bases, with 11 bases lying between them. This CDR3 reads CASSYPTFTDTQYF. DNA of the CDR3: TGTGCCAGCAGCTACCCAACTTTCACAGATACGCAGTATTTT.

The chain carries TRBV5-1 and TRBJ2-6; no reliable D call. CDR1 is SGHRS and CDR2 is YFSETQ in the germline V gene. Trimming left V 6 bases short and J 0 bases short, with 10 bases between. The CDR3 loop spans 15 amino acids. The CDR3 is CASKGTISGANVLTF. Here the CDR3 DNA reads TGCGCCAGCAAGGGTACTATCTCTGGGGCCAACGTCCTGACTTTC.

This clonotype has ten or more counts. The chain recombines TRBV10-2 with TRBJ1-3; D not certain. CDR3 length: 14 residues. The V end lost 3 bases, the J end lost 5 bases, and 11 bases lay between the germline ends. The germline V gene encodes CDR1 WSHSY and CDR2 SAAADI. The DNA for the CDR3 is TGCGCCAGCAGTGAAGGCAGCGGTAGAAACACCATATATTTT. It specifies CASSEGSGRNTIYF.

This clonotype was seen only a few times. This sequence joins TRBV7-2 and TRBJ2-7; 8 bases are a match to TRBD2. Per the germline V gene, CDR1 is SGHTA and CDR2 is FQGNSA. This CDR3 is 13 amino acids long. Losses at the gene ends were 5 bases for V and 8 bases for J; bases not matched to a gene: 8. As DNA, the CDR3 is TGTGCCAGCAGCCCTCGGACTAGCTGGCAGCAGTACTTC. Protein sequence: CASSPRTSWQQYF.

In this sample, this clonotype turned up a few times. The genes are TRBV20-1 and TRBJ2-2, with no clear D. The V gene lost 4 bases and the J gene lost 5 bases, with 17 bases spanning the gap. The CDR3 runs to 15 residues. Germline CDR1 is DFQATT and CDR2 is SNEGSKA (reference sequence). The CDR3 here is CSAMVPVGLTGELFF. The CDR3 nucleotides read TGCAGTGCTATGGTCCCCGTGGGGTTAACCGGGGAGCTGTTTTTT.

This clonotype was counted at least ten times. The V and J genes are TRBV20-1 and TRBJ2-1; 9 nucleotides agree with TRBD2. The germline V gene has CDR1 DFQATT and CDR2 SNEGSKA (reference sequence). The CDR3 is 15 amino acids. J gave up 6 bases and V 2 bases, and 8 bases lay outside the gene matches. The CDR3 DNA sequence: TGCAGTGCTAGACCCGCTAGCGGGGTCCCCAATGAGCAGTTCTTC. This encodes CSARPASGVPNEQFF.

Regarding this clonotype: One end of the junction does not line up with germline, which may come from a read error. The J gene is TRBJ2-6, the V gene TRBV9, with TRBD1 matching over 7 bases. This CDR3 is built from 18 residues. Germline assignment: CDR1 SGDLS and CDR2 YYNGEE. The CDR3 region is CATSPHRGSRPGANVLTF. CDR3 bases: TGTGCCACCAGCCCCCACAGGGGATCGCGACCTGGGGCCAACGTCCTGACTTTC.

This clonotype was found many times. V gene TRBV21-1 combines with J gene TRBJ2-7; the D call in the table, TRBD2, was not verified against the DNA. TRBV21-1 is labeled a pseudogene. The CDR3 consists of 14 residues. This CDR3 reads CASSKQRATYEQYV. The CDR3 DNA is TGTGCCAGCAGCAAACAAAGGGCCACCTACGAGCAGTACGTC.

There are many counts of this clonotype. The germline gene is not matched at one end of the junction; a read error may be the cause. The chain uses TRBV12-3 or TRBV12-4 and TRBJ2-2; perhaps D is TRBD1 or TRBD2 (6 bases each). The CDR3 runs to 15 residues. CDR3 sequence: CASGPRGGNSGELFF. Written as DNA, the CDR3 is TGTGCCAGCGGACCCAGGGGCGGGAACTCCGGGGAGCTGTTTTTT.

A few counts support this clonotype. The V gene is TRBV6-5, the J gene TRBJ2-5; a possible D gene is TRBD1 (5 bases). In germline, CDR1 is MNHEY, CDR2 SVGAGI. The CDR3 runs to 13 residues. V was clipped by 4 bases and J by 5 bases, with 11 bases between them. The DNA for the CDR3 is TGTGCCAGCAGTTGGGCTAGGGGCGAGACCCAGTACTTC. Translating gives CASSWARGETQYF.

This clonotype has at least ten counts. This chain links TRBV20-1 with TRBJ2-1; 9 bases are a match to TRBD2. The CDR3 is 17 residues long. With 2 bases clipped from V and 1 base from J, the junction kept 9 bases outside the gene matches. CDR1 and CDR2 (germline): DFQATT, SNEGSKA (reference sequence). Here the CDR3 DNA reads TGCAGTGCTAGAACGAGCGGGGGGCCTCTTTCCTACAATGAGCAGTTCTTC. Its protein product is CSARTSGGPLSYNEQFF.

This clonotype was seen ten or more times. The chain joins TRBV3-1 to TRBJ1-1; D is undetermined. V lost 1 base to trimming and J lost 1 base, with 7 bases between them. This CDR3 region has 14 residues. Germline V CDR1 and CDR2: LGHDT, YNNKEL (reference sequence). The CDR3 is CASSQVGRNTEAFF. The CDR3 DNA sequence: TGTGCCAGCAGCCAAGTGGGGAGGAACACTGAAGCTTTCTTT.

At least ten counts were recorded for this clonotype. The chain couples TRBV5-1 to TRBJ1-6, with D uncertain. Germline CDR1 and CDR2: SGHRS and YFSETQ. The CDR3 is 17 amino acids. V lost 3 bases and J 0 bases, leaving 13 bases between the germline ends. The CDR3 sequence: CASSSLSQSSYNSPLHF. The CDR3 DNA is TGCGCCAGCAGCTCCCTCTCACAAAGCTCCTATAATTCACCCCTCCACTTT.

This clonotype came up many times. As DNA, the CDR3 is TGCGCCAGCAGTTTCATCGCAGATAGGCAAGAGACCCAGTACTTC. This encodes CASSFIADRQETQYF. The chain is built from TRBV5-1 and TRBJ2-5, with D unresolved. Germline assignment: CDR1 SGHRS and CDR2 YFSETQ. Trimming left V 5 bases short and J 2 bases short, with 16 bases between. The CDR3 has 15 amino acids.

This clonotype was counted at least ten times. The chain has TRBV5-1 and TRBJ2-1, with 10 bases lining up with TRBD2. The CDR3 runs 15 residues. After removal of 6 bases from V and 3 bases from J, the junction contained 6 bases not matched to a gene. The germline gives CDR1 SGHRS, CDR2 YFSETQ. Written as DNA, the CDR3 is TGCGCCAGCAACCCAGCGGGGGGGCTCTACAATGAGCAGTTCTTC. Translating gives CASNPAGGLYNEQFF.

Points on this clonotype: A much larger clone sits a single nucleotide away, making a read error possible. The V call is TRBV7-8, the J call TRBJ2-7; D remains ambiguous. The CDR3 sequence is 12 residues long. Germline V lookup: CDR1 SGHVS, CDR2 FQNEAQ. V lost 1 base and J lost 6, with 7 bases in between. CDR3 region: CASSLGSAEQYF. CDR3 in DNA: TGTGCCAGCAGCTTAGGATCGGCCGAGCAGTACTTC.

This clonotype was found a few times. The chain couples TRBV20-1 to TRBJ1-3, with a weak D call TRBD1 (6 bases). V gave up 5 bases and J gave up 0 bases, with 11 bases separating them. The CDR3 consists of 14 residues. Germline lookup yields CDR1 DFQATT and CDR2 SNEGSKA (reference sequence). CDR3 amino acids: CSALDSHSGNTIYF. CDR3 bases: TGCAGTGCTCTGGACAGCCACTCTGGAAACACCATATATTTT.

The rearrangement joins TRBV20-1 to TRBJ1-1, with D hard to call. The CDR3 is 13 amino acids. Germline loops: CDR1 DFQATT, CDR2 SNEGSKA (reference sequence). Deletions cut 5 bases from V and 1 base from J, with 11 bases between. This CDR3 reads CSAPGRANTEAFF. The DNA for the CDR3 is TGCAGTGCTCCTGGACGGGCGAACACTGAAGCTTTCTTT.

This clonotype showed up many times. The chain carries TRBV20-1 and TRBJ1-4; D might be TRBD1 (6 bases). Germline V gene data show CDR1 as DFQATT and CDR2 as SNEGSKA (reference sequence). V was shortened by 0 bases and J by 6 bases, with 8 bases between the two germline ends. The CDR3 length is 13 residues. CDR3 coding DNA: TGCAGTGCTAGAGATTCAGGGGATGAAAAACTGTTTTTT. This sequence encodes CSARDSGDEKLFF.

Comment on this clonotype: A much bigger clone sits one base away, suggesting this may be a read error. The chain uses TRBV11-2 and TRBJ2-2; D remains ambiguous. V shed 2 bases and J shed 5 bases, with 15 bases lying between them. The CDR3 is 16 residues long. In germline, CDR1 is SGHAT, CDR2 FQNNGV. In nucleotides, the CDR3 is TGTGCCAGCAGCTTAATTTTACCTTCGGCTACCGGGGAGCTGTTTTTT. It is translated as CASSLILPSATGELFF. The variable domain in full, completed from reference TRBV11-2 and TRBJ2-2, reads EAGVAQSPRYKIIEKRQSVAFWCNPISGHATLYWYQQILGQGPKLLIQFQNNGVVDDSQLPKDRFSAERLKGVDSTLKIQPAKLEDSAVYLCASSLILPSATGELFFGEGSRLTVL.

This clonotype has just a few counts. V is TRBV27 and J is TRBJ1-5, with unresolved D. V was shortened by 1 base and J by 1 base, with 11 bases between the two germline ends. CDR3 length equals 16 residues. The germline CDR1 and CDR2 sequences are MNHEY and SMNVEV (reference sequence). CDR3 residues: CASSLYGVGSNQPQHF. The CDR3 DNA reads as TGTGCCAGCAGTTTATACGGGGTTGGCAGCAATCAGCCCCAGCATTTT.

There are many counts of this clonotype. This sequence joins TRBV4-1 and TRBJ2-1; TRBD2 aligns across 8 bases. Germline V CDR1 and CDR2: MGHRA, YSYEKL. The CDR3 has 14 residues. With V trimmed by 0 bases and J by 9 bases, 4 bases remained unmatched. CDR3 amino acids: CASSQDGTRVEQFF. Here the CDR3 DNA reads TGCGCCAGCAGCCAAGATGGGACTAGGGTTGAGCAGTTCTTC.

This clonotype occurred many times. The chain combines TRBV10-3 with TRBJ1-1; D not certain. The CDR3 consists of 13 residues. Germline-derived CDR1 and CDR2 are ENHRY and SYGVKD. Trimming took 4 bases from V and 1 from J, leaving 7 bases between them. The CDR3 region has the DNA TGTGCCATCAGTGGGGGAGCGAACACTGAAGCTTTCTTT. Translated, it gives CAISGGANTEAFF.